This T cell receptor beta chain was documented in a study of shared clonotypes between healthy human individuals. Study details: Each donor contributed plates that comprised three CD4 naive, three CD4 memory, two CD8 naive and one CD8 memory. Study findings and constraints: Naive subsets, compared against memory subsets, generally had larger estimated richness values.

The V and J ends lost 2 bases and 2 bases respectively, with 13 bases between them. This CDR3 spans 14 amino acids. The V gene's germline CDR1 is SQVTM and CDR2 ANQGSEA. The sorted-subset replicate PCRs were given about 210 ng DNA, which is tens of thousands of T cell genomes. The repertoire was sequenced with immunoSEQ multiplex PCR; TCRdb's copy has only in-frame clones and lacks some. The data hold some 2.4 million clones, with more than 85% observed a single time. The donors were all Caucasian adults (living in Nashville, Tennessee). In the case of this clone: The antigen is not known.

Sequencing used naive CD4+ T cells from PBMCs. Subset in this sample: CD45RA+ positively selected. The receptor was isolated from a young man in good health. Some clones in this sample may be carry-over from other donors' samples. The gene calls are TRBV29-1 and TRBJ2-7; TRBD2 is a possible D gene (6 bases). The CDR3 DNA follows: TGCAGCGTTGAACCGGGACGGGGGACCTACGAGCAGTACTTC. This gives the protein CSVEPGRGTYEQYF.